These 21 T cell receptor beta chains were sequenced from one sample in a study of cytomegalovirus exposure and HLA in healthy donors. PCR employed 60 Vbeta and 13 Jbeta primers. Only in-frame clones appear in the TCRdb table, and some are missing; sequencing was by immunoSEQ multiplex PCR. Among 150,000 or so clones listed, approximately 85% were seen once. The specimen was PBMCs. The source of these receptors is a man aged 18 to 35 in good health and CMV-seropositive.

This chain connects TRBV2 to TRBJ2-7; possible D gene TRBD1, 6 bases. V lost 8 bases to trimming and J lost 2 bases, with 7 bases between them. CDR3 length equals 11 residues. Germline-derived CDR1 and CDR2 are SNHLY and FYNNEI. CDR3 sequence: CASGDTYEQYF. The CDR3 DNA is TGTGCCAGCGGGGACACCTACGAGCAGTACTTC.

The chain is built from TRBV7-2 and TRBJ2-2, with 12 bases matching TRBD2. This CDR3 has 16 amino acids. CDR1 is SGHTA and CDR2 is FQGNSA in the germline V gene. The V segment lost 4 bases and the J segment 7 bases; nucleotides outside the gene matches: 7. For the CDR3, the DNA is TGTGCCAGCAGCTCCGGACTAGCGGGGTCTGTCGGGGAGCTGTTTTTT. This encodes CASSSGLAGSVGELFF.

The chain is built from TRBV27 and TRBJ2-2; D is unresolved. The CDR3 contains 13 residues. The germline gives CDR1 MNHEY, CDR2 SMNVEV (reference sequence). The ends were cut back, 10 bases at V and 2 bases at J, with 11 bases in the middle. The CDR3 sequence is CAIGLHNTGELFF. The CDR3 DNA is TGTGCCATTGGGCTACATAACACCGGGGAGCTGTTTTTT.

The gene calls are TRBV18 and TRBJ2-5; 10 positions match TRBD2. The trim removed 4 bases at V and 5 bases at J, leaving 16 bases unmatched. CDR1 is KGHSH and CDR2 is LQKENI in the germline V gene. This CDR3 region has 18 residues. CDR3 DNA: TGTGCCAGCTCACTACAAGACCGCACCACTAGCGGGAAGGAGACCCAGTACTTC. Its translation is CASSLQDRTTSGKETQYF.

This rearrangement joins TRBV27 to TRBJ2-7, with 9 bases identical to TRBD1. Trimming took 4 bases from V and 2 from J; bases not matched to a gene: 9. This CDR3 is 16 amino acids long. Germline V gene lookup returns CDR1 MNHEY and CDR2 SMNVEV (reference sequence). The CDR3 DNA reads as TGTGCCAGCAGTTCCCCGGACAGGGGAATTACCTACGAGCAGTACTTC. Its protein product is CASSSPDRGITYEQYF.

This chain uses TRBV29-1 with TRBJ1-1; TRBD1 is a possible D gene (6 bases). Per germline, CDR1 SQVTM and CDR2 ANQGSEA. V lost 7 bases and J 4 bases, leaving 16 bases between the germline ends. The length of the CDR3 is 13 residues. CDR3 nucleotides: TGCAGCGCTGGGCGAGGACAGAGCACTGAAGCTTTCTTT. Residues: CSAGRGQSTEAFF.

The chain is built from TRBV4-3 and TRBJ2-5, with 11 bases matching TRBD2. V trimming: 1 base; J trimming: 3 bases; junction bases outside the gene matches: 1. The CDR3 is 15 residues long. Looked up from germline, CDR1 is LGHNA and CDR2 is YSLEER. The DNA for the CDR3 is TGCGCCAGCAGCCAAGTACTAGCGGGAGAAGAGACCCAGTACTTC. Protein: CASSQVLAGEETQYF.

The rearrangement uses TRBV10-3 and TRBJ1-1; D remains unclear. The CDR3 extends over 12 amino acids. Germline loops: CDR1 ENHRY, CDR2 SYGVKD. V shed 4 bases and J shed 0 bases, with 3 bases lying between them. The CDR3 sequence: CAISAVNTEAFF. Here the CDR3 DNA reads TGTGCCATCAGTGCAGTGAACACTGAAGCTTTCTTT.

Here the CDR3 DNA reads TGTGCCAGCAGTTACAGGGACAGCATGAACACTGAAGCTTTCTTT. This codes for CASSYRDSMNTEAFF. The J gene is TRBJ1-1, the V gene TRBV6-5; 7 bases fit TRBD1. Germline loops: CDR1 MNHEY, CDR2 SVGAGI. The CDR3 consists of 15 residues. V was pared by 2 bases and J by 0 bases, with 3 bases of the junction left unmatched.

This sequence joins TRBV6-1 and TRBJ1-1; D is unclear. The V and J ends lost 7 bases and 10 bases respectively, with 25 bases between them. The V gene's germline CDR1 is MNHNS and CDR2 SASEGT. The CDR3 loop spans 15 amino acids. The CDR3: CASTRMGLGRRGAFF. The CDR3 bases are TGTGCCAGCACCCGAATGGGGTTGGGTCGACGGGGAGCTTTCTTT.

The chain uses TRBV6-5 and TRBJ1-1, with 7 bases fitting TRBD1. Germline V lookup: CDR1 MNHEY, CDR2 SVGAGI. There are 15 residues in the CDR3. V was pared by 0 bases and J by 1 base, with 2 bases of the junction left unmatched. CDR3 amino acids: CASSYSKGANTEAFF. For the CDR3, the DNA is TGTGCCAGCAGTTACTCGAAGGGGGCGAACACTGAAGCTTTCTTT.

The CDR3 here is CASSLGGQGASIQYF. In DNA, the CDR3 is TGTGCCAGCAGCTTAGGAGGACAGGGGGCAAGCATTCAGTACTTC. The rearrangement links TRBV7-2 to TRBJ2-4; 11 nucleotides line up with TRBD1. CDR3 length equals 15 residues. Germline V gene data show CDR1 as SGHTA and CDR2 as FQGNSA. The trim removed 1 base at V and 9 bases at J, leaving 5 bases unmatched.

The chain links TRBV7-2 to TRBJ2-5; possible D gene TRBD1, 6 bases. TRBJ2-7 explains the end of the DNA better; the J call may be wrong. Germline CDR1 reads SGHTA; CDR2 reads FQGNSA. CDR3 length equals 14 residues. DNA for the CDR3: TGTGCCAGCAGCTTTGGAAGGGGGAATGACGAGCAGTACTTC. As protein: CASSFGRGNDEQYF.

The chain has TRBV6-5 and TRBJ1-1, with 7 bases fitting TRBD1. Germline CDR1 and CDR2: MNHEY and SVGAGI. There are 14 residues in the CDR3. V trimming: 6 bases; J trimming: 5 bases; junction bases outside the gene matches: 9. The CDR3 is CASRIRQGITEAFF. The DNA of the CDR3 is TGTGCCAGCAGAATAAGACAGGGTATTACTGAAGCTTTCTTT.

Concerning this clone: Other DNA sequences from this sample encode an identical CDR3 as well. CDR3 in amino acids: CASSLGGAGTEAFF. In DNA, the CDR3 is TGTGCCAGCAGTTTAGGGGGCGCAGGCACTGAAGCTTTCTTT. The chain uses TRBV27 and TRBJ1-1, with D tentatively TRBD1 (6 bases). Germline loops: CDR1 MNHEY, CDR2 SMNVEV (reference sequence). Trimming pared 2 bases from V and 4 bases from J, leaving 11 bases between. The CDR3 totals 14 residues.

The CDR3 nucleotides read TGTGCCAGCAGCTTTAGCGGGCAGGCCTACGAGCAGTACTTC. Its translation is CASSFSGQAYEQYF. The chain has TRBV7-3 and TRBJ2-7; 7 nucleotides agree with TRBD2. V lost 3 bases and J lost 2; bases outside the gene matches: 4. The CDR3 sequence is 14 residues long. Germline V gives CDR1 SGHTA, CDR2 FQGTGA.

This sequence joins TRBV4-2 and TRBJ2-5; D possibly corresponds to TRBD2 (6 bases). The CDR3 sequence is 15 residues long. Germline CDR1 is LGHNA and CDR2 is YNFKEQ. Trimming stripped 0 bases from V and 1 base from J, with 9 bases between. CDR3 region: CASSQEARGQETQYF. The CDR3 bases are TGTGCCAGCAGCCAAGAAGCGCGGGGCCAAGAGACCCAGTACTTC.

This clone has more than one count but fewer than ten. V and J are TRBV19 and TRBJ2-1, with D maybe TRBD2 (5 bases). The CDR3 totals 14 residues. Germline V gene data show CDR1 as LNHDA and CDR2 as SQIVND (reference sequence). V lost 1 base to trimming and J lost 9 bases, with 13 bases between them. The CDR3 nucleotides read TGTGCCAGTAGTATAGCCAGCGGCCCGCGTGAGCAGTTCTTC. It translates to CASSIASGPREQFF.

The CDR3 nucleotides are TGTGCCAGCTCACGGGACAGGGTTTATCAGCCCCAGCATTTT. As protein: CASSRDRVYQPQHF. This rearrangement joins TRBV18 to TRBJ1-5; 9 bases fit TRBD1. The CDR3 runs to 14 residues. In germline, CDR1 is KGHSH, CDR2 LQKENI. Trimming cost V 4 bases and J 5 bases; bases outside gene matches: 3.

The chain links TRBV6-6 to TRBJ1-1; unclear D gene. The CDR3 totals 14 residues. The germline gives CDR1 MNHNY, CDR2 SVGAGI (reference sequence). Trimming shortened V by 5 bases and J by 1 base, and 11 bases separated the two germline ends. CDR3 DNA sequence: TGTGCCAGCAGTAAAAATAAGCCGAACACTGAAGCTTTCTTT. As protein: CASSKNKPNTEAFF.

The chain uses TRBV5-5 and TRBJ2-1, with 11 bases that match TRBD1. The ends lost 6 bases at V and 8 bases at J; junction bases unmatched: 13. The CDR3 is 16 amino acids. CDR1 is SGHKS, CDR2 YYEKEE, per germline (reference sequence). Here the CDR3 reads CASNMDRGPLGDEQFF. The CDR3, as DNA: TGTGCCAGCAACATGGACAGGGGGCCCCTTGGCGATGAGCAGTTCTTC.